This T cell receptor beta chain was captured in a study of shared clonotypes between healthy human individuals. Comments on this clone: Its antigen remains unidentified.

Trimming pared 0 bases from V and 0 bases from J, leaving 10 bases between. The CDR3 spans 16 residues. Per the germline V gene, CDR1 is SGHVS and CDR2 is FQNEAQ. Only in-frame clones appear in the TCRdb table, and some are missing; sequencing was by immunoSEQ multiplex PCR. The data contain roughly 700,000 clones, approximately 79% of them singletons. Overall study results and limits: Expectations were that clonotype sharing among donors would be affected by sequencing depth.

Material for sequencing was memory CD4+ T cells sorted from blood. Subset indicated: CD45RA-negative fraction. This clonotype originated in a woman younger than 45 in good health. V usage is TRBV7-8 and J usage is TRBJ2-3; D gene uncertain. The chain's CDR3 is CASSLAWVASTDTQYF. In DNA form, the CDR3 reads TGTGCCAGCAGCTTAGCCTGGGTAGCAAGCACAGATACGCAGTATTTT.